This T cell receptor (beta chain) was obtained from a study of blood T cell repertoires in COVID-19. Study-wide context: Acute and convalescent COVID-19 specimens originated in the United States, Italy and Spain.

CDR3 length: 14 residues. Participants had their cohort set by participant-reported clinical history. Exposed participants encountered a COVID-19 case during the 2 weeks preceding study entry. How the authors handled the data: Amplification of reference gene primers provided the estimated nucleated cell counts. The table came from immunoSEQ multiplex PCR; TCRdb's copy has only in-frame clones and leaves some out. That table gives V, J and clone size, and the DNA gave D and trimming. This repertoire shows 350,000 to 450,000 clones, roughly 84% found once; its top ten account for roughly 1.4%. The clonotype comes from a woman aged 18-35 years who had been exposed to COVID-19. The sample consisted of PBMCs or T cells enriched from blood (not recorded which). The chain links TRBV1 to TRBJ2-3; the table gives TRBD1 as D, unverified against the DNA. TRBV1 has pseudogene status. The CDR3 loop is CTSSQTGCTDTQYF. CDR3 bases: TGCACCAGCAGTCAGACAGGTTGTACAGATACGCAGTATTTT.